This is a list of T cell receptor beta chains from one sample in a study of T cell repertoires in cytomegalovirus infection. TCRdb passed the reads through MiXCR, listing each CDR3 protein once. This repertoire shows approximately 240,000 distinct CDR3 sequences, 9% to 15% found once; its top ten account for 1.5% to 2%. Sequencing was performed on PBMCs. All receptors derive from a human donor in good health (CMV status not recorded). Some clones in this sample may be carry-over from other donors' samples. Each CDR3 is given with its conserved first and last residue. Fields, in order: clone size, J gene, V gene, D gene, CDR3 protein, CDR3 DNA. The D gene is left open where the match is weak. A clone size is listed for some rows: how often the clone was seen (once, few, many), or a class if it is expanded.

many | TRBJ2-1 | TRBV2 | . | CASSSLGGGVYNEQFF | TGTGCCAGCAGCAGCCTGGGGGGCGGGGTTTACAATGAGCAGTTCTTC
many | TRBJ2-7 | TRBV7-9 | . | CASSFRGGGEQYF | TGTGCCAGCAGCTTTCGCGGGGGCGGGGAGCAGTACTTC
. | TRBJ1-1 | TRBV3-1 | TRBD1 | CASSHALGTGGLMNTEAFF | TGTGCCAGCAGCCACGCCCTGGGGACAGGGGGCCTCATGAACACTGAAGCTTTCTTT
many | TRBJ2-1 | TRBV7-2 | TRBD2 | CASSGTSGYNEQFF | TGTGCCAGCTCAGGGACTAGCGGGTACAATGAGCAGTTCTTC
. | TRBJ1-1 | TRBV30 | . | CAWRDRGNTEAFF | TGTGCCTGGAGGGACCGAGGGAACACTGAAGCTTTCTTT
many | TRBJ1-4 | TRBV7-9 | . | CASSLDPGFATNEKLFF | TGTGCCAGCAGCTTAGATCCGGGTTTCGCAACTAATGAAAAACTGTTTTTT
few | TRBJ2-1 | TRBV29-1 | . | CSVRGRSYNEQFF | TGCAGCGTCCGGGGTCGGTCCTACAATGAGCAGTTCTTC
many | TRBJ2-1 | TRBV7-3 | . | CASSLRGTAELYNEQFF | TGTGCCAGCAGCTTAAGGGGTACAGCAGAACTCTACAATGAGCAGTTCTTC
many | TRBJ1-4 | TRBV7-8 | . | CASSFRATNEKLFF | TGTGCCAGCAGCTTCCGCGCAACTAATGAAAAACTGTTTTTT
. | TRBJ2-1 | TRBV9 | TRBD2 | CASSPGAGADEQFF | TGTGCCAGCAGCCCCGGGGCGGGAGCGGATGAGCAGTTCTTC
few | TRBJ2-5 | TRBV20-1 | . | CSAQRAHRGETQYF | TGCAGTGCGCAAAGGGCCCATCGAGGCGAGACCCAGTACTTC
many | TRBJ2-3 | TRBV28 | . | CASRLAESTDTQYF | TGTGCCAGCAGATTAGCGGAAAGCACAGATACGCAGTATTTT
. | TRBJ2-3 | TRBV7-3 | . | CASSLTSGSDTQYF | TGTGCCAGCAGCTTAACGTCCGGCTCAGATACGCAGTATTTT
many | TRBJ1-2 | TRBV7-2 | . | CASSLRGIYGYTF | TGTGCCAGCAGCTTAAGGGGAATCTATGGCTACACCTTC
many | TRBJ2-4 | TRBV11-2 | . | CASSLDFGVTSQNIQYF | TGTGCCAGCAGCTTAGATTTCGGGGTTACCAGTCAAAACATTCAGTACTTC
many | TRBJ1-3 | TRBV12-3/TRBV12-4 | . | CASKASGNTIYF | TGTGCCAGCAAGGCGTCTGGAAACACCATATATTTT
. | TRBJ2-5 | TRBV7-8 | . | CASSFSRTPGQETQYF | TGTGCCAGCAGCTTCTCCAGGACTCCTGGCCAAGAGACCCAGTACTTC
many | TRBJ1-5 | TRBV7-6 | . | CASSQITGTDQPQHF | TGTGCCAGCAGCCAGATAACCGGGACGGATCAGCCCCAGCATTTT